The 30 T cell receptor beta chains reported below all come from one sample, sequenced in a study of blood T cell repertoires in COVID-19 (dated by TCRdb to 2020 to 2021). The method was the immunoSEQ multiplex PCR assay. TCRdb holds this immuneACCESS table with in-frame rearrangements only. Some clones are missing; in checked studies, unresolved V genes explain under half, and the rest has no known cause. This sample comprises 50,000 to 80,000 clones, around 83% of them detected only once. The ten most abundant clones make up 5.5% to 7% of the sample. What was sequenced was peripheral blood. The receptors shown here come from a man aged 45 to 65 with active COVID-19.

The chain links TRBV7-8 to TRBJ1-2; D is uncertain. V was shortened by 5 bases and J by 4 bases, with 17 bases between the two germline ends. CDR1 is SGHVS, CDR2 FQNEAQ, per germline. The CDR3 loop spans 15 amino acids. CDR3 sequence (DNA): TGTGCCAGCAGCGGAAGTTCGGGGTTGGTCTATGGCTACACCTTC. Protein sequence: CASSGSSGLVYGYTF.

The chain couples TRBV19 to TRBJ1-2; perhaps TRBD1 as D (6 bases). This CDR3 is built from 15 residues. Looked up from germline, CDR1 is LNHDA and CDR2 is SQIVND (reference sequence). Trimming took 3 bases from V and 4 from J, leaving 15 bases between them. Here the CDR3 DNA reads TGTGCCAGTAGTATGGGCAGGGGAATGGGCTATGGCTACACCTTC. Translation gives CASSMGRGMGYGYTF.

The chain employs TRBV10-3 and TRBJ2-7; TRBD2 aligns across 14 bases. CDR3 length equals 15 residues. Germline-derived CDR1 and CDR2 are ENHRY and SYGVKD. The junction had 0 bases not matched to a gene; V was cut back by 1 base and J by 4 bases. The CDR3 bases are TGTGCCATCAGTGAGTGGACTAGCGGGGGGTACGAGCAGTACTTC. This translates into CAISEWTSGGYEQYF.

The chain joins TRBV11-3 to TRBJ2-1; weak D call: TRBD1 (5 bases). The CDR3 is 13 residues long. The germline CDR1 and CDR2 sequences are SGHNT and YENEEA. V was shortened by 5 bases and J by 5 bases, with 10 bases between the two germline ends. As DNA, the CDR3 is TGTGCCAGCAGCCGAGACAGTGACAATGAGCAGTTCTTC. This translates into CASSRDSDNEQFF.

V usage is TRBV4-1 and J usage is TRBJ1-3, with D hard to call. Trimming took off 2 bases at V and 3 bases at J, with 5 bases between the two ends. This CDR3 is 13 amino acids long. Germline values: CDR1 MGHRA, CDR2 YSYEKL. CDR3 coding DNA: TGCGCCAGCAGCCAATACTTTGGAAACACCATATATTTT. This gives the protein CASSQYFGNTIYF.

This clone is termed medium-sized. The chain has TRBV2 and TRBJ2-7; a possible D gene is TRBD2 (6 bases). The CDR3 length is 17 residues. Trimming left V 2 bases short and J 0 bases short, with 17 bases between. Germline V CDR1 and CDR2: SNHLY, FYNNEI. The CDR3 DNA reads TGTGCCAGCAGTGAATGGGGGGTCTTATCCTCCTCCTACGAGCAGTACTTC. Amino acids: CASSEWGVLSSSYEQYF.

The chain employs TRBV11-2 and TRBJ2-1; 9 nucleotides match TRBD1. The CDR3 has 17 residues. Germline CDR1 and CDR2: SGHAT and FQNNGV. V was clipped by 1 base and J by 7 bases; unmatched bases: 11. CDR3 amino acids: CASSLGGGQGFTNEQFF. The CDR3 bases are TGTGCCAGCAGCTTAGGGGGGGGACAGGGCTTTACGAATGAGCAGTTCTTC.

Only one count was recorded for this clone. The CDR3 sequence is CASSLESGGTEAFF. The CDR3 DNA follows: TGCGCCAGCAGCTTGGAGTCTGGCGGCACTGAAGCTTTCTTT. The chain joins TRBV5-1 to TRBJ1-1; D remains unclear. V lost 0 bases to trimming and J lost 4 bases, with 10 bases between them. The V gene's germline CDR1 is SGHRS and CDR2 YFSETQ. CDR3 size: 14 residues. Together with reference TRBV5-1 and TRBJ1-1, the CDR3 gives the full variable domain: KAGVTQTPRYLIKTRGQQVTLSCSPISGHRSVSWYQQTPGQGLQFLFEYFSETQRNKGNFPGRFSGRQFSNSRSEMNVSTLELGDSALYLCASSLESGGTEAFFGQGTRLTVV.

This clone occurred a few times. This chain connects TRBV19 to TRBJ1-6, with TRBD1 as a possible D gene (6 bases). The germline V gene has CDR1 LNHDA and CDR2 SQIVND (reference sequence). The CDR3 loop spans 15 amino acids. Trimming took 3 bases from V and 5 from J, leaving 11 bases between them. CDR3 in DNA: TGTGCCAGTAGTATTCCGGGACAAGATAATTCACCCCTCCACTTT. Translated, it gives CASSIPGQDNSPLHF.

The chain carries TRBV19 and TRBJ1-5; D is possibly TRBD1 (6 bases). The CDR3 length is 15 residues. With 6 bases removed from V and 3 bases from J, the gap between germline ends came to 15 bases. Germline V lookup: CDR1 LNHDA, CDR2 SQIVND (reference sequence). The CDR3: CASRTRDTNNQPQHF. The CDR3 region has the DNA TGTGCCAGTAGAACCCGGGACACGAACAATCAGCCCCAGCATTTT.

The chain uses TRBV19 and TRBJ1-3; 7 bases align to TRBD1. V trimming: 4 bases; J trimming: 1 base; junction bases outside the gene matches: 7. This CDR3 contains 16 residues. CDR1 is LNHDA and CDR2 is SQIVND in the germline V gene (reference sequence). The CDR3 DNA sequence: TGTGCCAGTAGTAGGACAGGCCAGGGGTCTGGAAACACCATATATTTT. This gives the protein CASSRTGQGSGNTIYF. The full variable domain, in which reference TRBV19 and TRBJ1-3 provide the parts outside the CDR3, is DGGITQSPKYLFRKEGQNVTLSCEQNLNHDAMYWYRQDPGQGLRLIYYSQIVNDFQKGDIAEGYSVSREKKESFPLTVTSAQKNPTAFYLCASSRTGQGSGNTIYFGEGSWLTVV.

The chain joins TRBV18 to TRBJ2-3; 11 nucleotides line up with TRBD2. V shed 5 bases, J shed 4 bases, and the junction held 5 bases outside the gene matches. CDR3 length equals 15 residues. CDR1 is KGHSH and CDR2 is LQKENI in the germline V gene. CDR3 region: CASSTSGSPADTQYF. The CDR3 DNA follows: TGTGCCAGCTCAACTAGCGGGAGTCCAGCAGATACGCAGTATTTT.

This chain links TRBV5-5 with TRBJ1-4; D remains ambiguous. The CDR3 consists of 12 residues. The V gene's germline CDR1 is SGHKS and CDR2 YYEKEE (reference sequence). With 2 bases removed from V and 4 bases from J, the gap between germline ends came to 3 bases. The CDR3 DNA is TGTGCCAGCAGCTTCATTAATGAAAAACTGTTTTTT. Translation gives CASSFINEKLFF.

The J gene is TRBJ2-5, the V gene TRBV7-6; TRBD2 matches at 9 bases. V gave up 1 base and J gave up 2 bases; unmatched junction bases: 8. Germline CDR1 SGHVS, CDR2 FNYEAQ. The CDR3 contains 17 residues. Here the CDR3 reads CASSLGLAGRIQETQYF. Written as DNA, the CDR3 is TGTGCCAGCAGCTTAGGGCTAGCGGGGAGAATACAAGAGACCCAGTACTTC.

The chain links TRBV7-2 to TRBJ2-7; 11 bases are shared with TRBD1. The germline V gene has CDR1 SGHTA and CDR2 FQGNSA. This CDR3 spans 14 amino acids. Losses at the gene ends were 4 bases for V and 4 bases for J; bases not matched to a gene: 3. CDR3 coding DNA: TGTGCCAGCAGCTGGGACAGGGGGTTTTACGAGCAGTACGTC. Its translation: CASSWDRGFYEQYV.

This clone has just a few counts. This sequence joins TRBV18 and TRBJ2-7; 10 positions match TRBD1. The CDR3 runs to 15 residues. In germline, CDR1 is KGHSH, CDR2 LQKENI. J was trimmed by 0 bases and V by 6 bases; bases with no gene match: 5. The CDR3 DNA is TGTGCCAGCTCCCCGGGACAGGGGAGCTCCTACGAGCAGTACTTC. Translating it yields CASSPGQGSSYEQYF.

The V call is TRBV18, the J call TRBJ2-1; no reliable D call. The germline gives CDR1 KGHSH, CDR2 LQKENI. The V end lost 4 bases, the J end lost 7 bases, and 8 bases lay between the germline ends. The CDR3 totals 12 residues. The CDR3 sequence is CASSLIENEQFF. The CDR3 DNA reads TGTGCCAGCTCACTAATAGAGAATGAGCAGTTCTTC.

This chain links TRBV5-1 with TRBJ1-2, with a weak D call TRBD1 (6 bases). V was shortened by 1 base and J by 8 bases, with 12 bases between the two germline ends. Germline lookup yields CDR1 SGHRS and CDR2 YFSETQ. The length of the CDR3 is 13 residues. CDR3 region: CASSLPGAEGYTF. DNA of the CDR3: TGCGCCAGCAGCTTGCCAGGGGCGGAAGGCTACACCTTC.

The chain couples TRBV15 to TRBJ2-3; 8 positions match TRBD1. The CDR3 extends over 17 amino acids. With V trimmed by 3 bases and J by 2 bases, 10 bases remained unmatched. Germline loops: CDR1 LNHNV, CDR2 YYDKDF (reference sequence). The CDR3 DNA is TGTGCCACCAGCAGCTACCCCCGCCAGGGGGCCACAGATACGCAGTATTTT. This encodes CATSSYPRQGATDTQYF.

The chain is built from TRBV10-3 and TRBJ1-3; TRBD1 is a possible D gene (5 bases). V was pared by 10 bases and J by 0 bases, with 10 bases between. The CDR3 loop spans 13 amino acids. Germline V gene sequence: CDR1 ENHRY, CDR2 SYGVKD. CDR3 sequence (DNA): TGTGCCACCTACAGGAGCTCTGGAAACACCATATATTTT. Translated: CATYRSSGNTIYF.

The table lists this clone with a few counts. The genes are TRBV7-9 and TRBJ2-7, with 10 bases matching TRBD2. The ends lost 1 base at V and 0 bases at J; junction bases unmatched: 6. This CDR3 has 17 amino acids. CDR1 is SEHNR, CDR2 FQNEAQ, per germline (reference sequence). CDR3 bases: TGTGCCAGCAGCTTAGGGACTAGCGGTTCCAGCTCCTACGAGCAGTACGTC. It yields the protein CASSLGTSGSSSYEQYV.

The V and J genes are TRBV14 and TRBJ2-3; the match to TRBD1 covers 11 bases. With 6 bases clipped from V and 3 bases from J, the junction kept 5 bases outside the gene matches. Germline V gene lookup returns CDR1 SGHDN and CDR2 FVKESK. The CDR3 is 15 residues long. CDR3 nucleotides: TGTGCCAGCAGGCTTGGGACAGGGGGGACAGATACGCAGTATTTT. It encodes CASRLGTGGTDTQYF.

The rearrangement links TRBV2 to TRBJ2-7; perhaps TRBD2 as D (6 bases). Trimming removed 11 bases from V and 2 bases from J, with 13 bases in between. The CDR3 loop spans 12 amino acids. CDR1 SNHLY and CDR2 FYNNEI come from the germline V gene. The CDR3 DNA reads TGTGCCTCCTGGACTACGACCTACGAGCAGTACTTC. Amino acids: CASWTTTYEQYF.

The chain combines TRBV6-1 with TRBJ1-2, with 9 bases matching TRBD1. CDR1 and CDR2 from the germline V gene are MNHNS and SASEGT. V gave up 4 bases and J gave up 5 bases; unmatched junction bases: 11. CDR3 length equals 16 residues. For the CDR3, the DNA is TGTGCCAGCAGTGTCAACTTGGGACAGGGAGAGTATGGCTACACCTTC. Protein sequence: CASSVNLGQGEYGYTF.

The J gene is TRBJ2-7, the V gene TRBV5-1; D call uncertain. The CDR3 runs 16 residues. Germline CDR1 SGHRS, CDR2 YFSETQ. Trimming left V 0 bases short and J 5 bases short, with 18 bases between. CDR3 sequence: CASSLASRHTLHEQYF. The CDR3 DNA reads TGCGCCAGCAGCTTGGCGTCACGACACACTTTGCACGAGCAGTACTTC.

The chain links TRBV7-2 to TRBJ1-1, with D perhaps TRBD1 (6 bases). Germline loops: CDR1 SGHTA, CDR2 FQGNSA. With 5 bases removed from V and 1 base from J, the gap between germline ends came to 11 bases. This CDR3 is built from 14 residues. This CDR3 is CASSIQGRNTEAFF. In DNA, the CDR3 is TGTGCCAGCAGCATACAGGGACGGAACACTGAAGCTTTCTTT.

V gene TRBV11-2 combines with J gene TRBJ1-3, with a possible D match to TRBD1 (5 bases). This CDR3 comprises 16 residues. Looked up from germline, CDR1 is SGHAT and CDR2 is FQNNGV. Trimming left V 5 bases short and J 0 bases short, with 14 bases between. CDR3 coding DNA: TGTGCCAGCAGCGCAGCTGGGGCCCTCTCTGGAAACACCATATATTTT. Translating it yields CASSAAGALSGNTIYF. The entire variable domain, with the rest obtained from reference TRBV11-2 and TRBJ1-3, is as follows: EAGVAQSPRYKIIEKRQSVAFWCNPISGHATLYWYQQILGQGPKLLIQFQNNGVVDDSQLPKDRFSAERLKGVDSTLKIQPAKLEDSAVYLCASSAAGALSGNTIYFGEGSWLTVV.

The gene calls are TRBV15 and TRBJ1-2; D gene unclear. This CDR3 has 13 residues. The V and J ends lost 1 base and 8 bases respectively, with 11 bases between them. Germline V gives CDR1 LNHNV, CDR2 YYDKDF (reference sequence). The CDR3 DNA sequence: TGTGCCACCAGCAGAGCCGAGGGTATGGGCTACACCTTC. This encodes CATSRAEGMGYTF.

This clone was seen a few times. J is TRBJ1-4 and V is TRBV6-5; 8 nucleotides match TRBD1. Germline values: CDR1 MNHEY, CDR2 SVGAGI. With 4 bases clipped from V and 5 bases from J, the junction kept 3 bases outside the gene matches. The CDR3 length is 14 residues. This CDR3 is CASSLDRGNEKLFF. The DNA of the CDR3 is TGTGCCAGCAGTTTAGACAGGGGAAATGAAAAACTGTTTTTT.

CDR3 coding DNA: TGTGCCAGCAGCCCCGGGACTGCCAACACCGGGGAGCTGTTTTTT. It translates to CASSPGTANTGELFF. This chain uses TRBV7-7 with TRBJ2-2; a weak D match, TRBD2 (6 bases). The V and J ends lost 5 bases and 2 bases respectively, with 12 bases between them. The CDR3 is made up of 15 amino acids. The germline gives CDR1 SSHAT, CDR2 FNYEAQ (reference sequence).